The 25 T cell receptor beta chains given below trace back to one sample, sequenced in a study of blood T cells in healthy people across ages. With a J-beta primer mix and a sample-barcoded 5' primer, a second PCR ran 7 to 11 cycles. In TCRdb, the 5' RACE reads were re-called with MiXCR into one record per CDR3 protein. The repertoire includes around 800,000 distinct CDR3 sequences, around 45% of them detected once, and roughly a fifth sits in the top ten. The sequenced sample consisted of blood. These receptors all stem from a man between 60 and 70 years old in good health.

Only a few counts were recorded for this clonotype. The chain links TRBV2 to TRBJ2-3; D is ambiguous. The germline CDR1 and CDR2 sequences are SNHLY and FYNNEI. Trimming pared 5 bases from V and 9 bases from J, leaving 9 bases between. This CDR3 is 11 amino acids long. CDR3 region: CASSTSVTQYF. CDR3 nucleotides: TGTGCCAGCAGTACATCGGTAACGCAGTATTTT.

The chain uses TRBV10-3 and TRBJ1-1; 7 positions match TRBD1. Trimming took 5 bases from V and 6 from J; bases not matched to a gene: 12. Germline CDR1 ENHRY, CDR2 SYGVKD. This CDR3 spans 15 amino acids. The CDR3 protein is CAISKPTGYNAEAFF. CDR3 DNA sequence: TGTGCCATCAGTAAACCGACAGGGTATAACGCTGAAGCTTTCTTT.

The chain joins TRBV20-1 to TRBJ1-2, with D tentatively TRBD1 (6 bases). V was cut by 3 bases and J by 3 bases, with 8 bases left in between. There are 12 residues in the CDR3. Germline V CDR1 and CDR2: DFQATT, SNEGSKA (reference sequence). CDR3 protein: CSARGGHYGYTF. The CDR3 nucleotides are TGCAGTGCTAGGGGGGGCCACTATGGCTACACCTTC.

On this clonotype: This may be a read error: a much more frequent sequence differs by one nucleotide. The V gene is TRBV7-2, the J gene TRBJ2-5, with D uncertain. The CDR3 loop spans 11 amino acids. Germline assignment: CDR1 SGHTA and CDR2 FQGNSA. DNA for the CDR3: TGTGCCAGCGGCTTATGGGAGACCCAGTACTTC. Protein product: CASGLWETQYF. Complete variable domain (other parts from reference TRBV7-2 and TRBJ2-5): GAGVSQSPSNKVTEKGKDVELRCDPISGHTALYWYRQSLGQGLEFLIYFQGNSAPDKSGLPSDRFSAERTGGSVSTLTIQRTQQEDSAVYLCASGLWETQYFGPGTRLLVL.

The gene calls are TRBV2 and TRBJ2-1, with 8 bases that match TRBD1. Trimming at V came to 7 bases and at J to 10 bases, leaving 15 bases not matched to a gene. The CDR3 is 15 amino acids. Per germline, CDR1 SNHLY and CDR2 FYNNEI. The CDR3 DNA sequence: TGTGCCAGCAAGATCTCCGGGACAGGAGCTTACGAGCAGTTCTTC. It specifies CASKISGTGAYEQFF.

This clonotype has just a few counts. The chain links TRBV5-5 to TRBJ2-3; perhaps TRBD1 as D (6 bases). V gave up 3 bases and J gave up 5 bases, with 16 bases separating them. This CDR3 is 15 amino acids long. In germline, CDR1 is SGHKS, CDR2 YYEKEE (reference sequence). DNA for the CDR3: TGTGCCAGCAGCTATGACACAGGGTTAGGAGATACGCAGTATTTT. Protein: CASSYDTGLGDTQYF. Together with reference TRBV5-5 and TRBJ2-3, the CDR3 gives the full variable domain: DAGVTQSPTHLIKTRGQQVTLRCSPISGHKSVSWYQQVLGQGPQFIFQYYEKEERGRGNFPDRFSARQFPNYSSELNVNALLLGDSALYLCASSYDTGLGDTQYFGPGTRLTVL.

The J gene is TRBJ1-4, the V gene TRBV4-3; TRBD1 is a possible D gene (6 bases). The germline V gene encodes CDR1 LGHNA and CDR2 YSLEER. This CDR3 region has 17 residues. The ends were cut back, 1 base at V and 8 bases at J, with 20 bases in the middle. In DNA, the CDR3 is TGCGCCAGCAGCCAAGGGCAGGGGAGGGGGAGTGGAGAAAAACTGTTTTTT. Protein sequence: CASSQGQGRGSGEKLFF.

The CDR3 reads CASSPIVGGQETQYF. CDR3 nucleotides: TGTGCCAGCAGCCCGATTGTCGGGGGGCAAGAGACCCAGTACTTC. The gene calls are TRBV7-8 and TRBJ2-5; 7 nucleotides agree with TRBD2. CDR1 and CDR2 (germline): SGHVS, FQNEAQ. This CDR3 contains 15 residues. J gave up 2 bases and V 5 bases, and 8 bases lay outside the gene matches.

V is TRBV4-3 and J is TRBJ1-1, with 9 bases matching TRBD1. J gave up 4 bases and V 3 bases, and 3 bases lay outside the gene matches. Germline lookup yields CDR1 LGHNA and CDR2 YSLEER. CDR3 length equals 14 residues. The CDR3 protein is CASSHVDRGTEAFF. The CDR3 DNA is TGCGCCAGCAGCCATGTGGACAGGGGCACTGAAGCTTTCTTT.

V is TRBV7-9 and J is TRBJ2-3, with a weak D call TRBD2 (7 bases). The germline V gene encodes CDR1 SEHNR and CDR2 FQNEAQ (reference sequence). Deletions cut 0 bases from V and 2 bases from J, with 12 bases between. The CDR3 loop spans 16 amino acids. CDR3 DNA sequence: TGTGCCAGCAGCTTAGCGACCGGGGGGCACACAGATACGCAGTATTTT. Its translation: CASSLATGGHTDTQYF.

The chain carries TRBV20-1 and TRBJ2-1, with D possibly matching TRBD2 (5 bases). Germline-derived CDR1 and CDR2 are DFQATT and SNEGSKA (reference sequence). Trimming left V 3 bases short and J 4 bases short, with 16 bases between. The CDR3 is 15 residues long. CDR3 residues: CSARLPAALYNEQFF. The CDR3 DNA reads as TGCAGTGCTAGGCTCCCAGCGGCCCTATACAATGAGCAGTTCTTC.

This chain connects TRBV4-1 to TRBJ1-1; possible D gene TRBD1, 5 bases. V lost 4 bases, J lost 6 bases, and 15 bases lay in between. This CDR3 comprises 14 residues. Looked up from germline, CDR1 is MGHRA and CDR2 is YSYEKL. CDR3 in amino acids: CASSPEGTLAEAFF. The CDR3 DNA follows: TGCGCCAGCAGCCCCGAGGGGACCCTGGCTGAAGCTTTCTTT.

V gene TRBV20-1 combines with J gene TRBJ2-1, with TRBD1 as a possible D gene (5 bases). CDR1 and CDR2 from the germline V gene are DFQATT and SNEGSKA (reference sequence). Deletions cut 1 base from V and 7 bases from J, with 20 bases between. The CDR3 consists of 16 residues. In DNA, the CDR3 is TGCAGTGCTAGAGCCCAGGGTGGGTCCCTCCTGAATGAGCAGTTCTTC. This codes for CSARAQGGSLLNEQFF.

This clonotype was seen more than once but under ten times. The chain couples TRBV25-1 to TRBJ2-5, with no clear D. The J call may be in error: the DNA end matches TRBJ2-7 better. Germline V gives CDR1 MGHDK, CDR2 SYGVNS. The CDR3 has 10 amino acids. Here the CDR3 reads CASSAVEQYF. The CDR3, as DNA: TGTGCCAGCAGTGCGGTCGAGCAGTACTTC.

The CDR3 reads CASSRDREGSIEAFF. CDR3 bases: TGTGCCAGCAGTCGGGACAGGGAGGGTTCGATTGAAGCTTTCTTT. The chain carries TRBV6-2 or TRBV6-3 and TRBJ1-1; TRBD1 aligns across 9 bases. The CDR3 length is 15 residues. Germline V gene sequence: CDR1 MNHEY, CDR2 SVGEGT. V shed 5 bases and J 7 bases; nucleotides not matched to a gene: 11.

This CDR3 is CSALGLRGLAYNEQFF. In DNA form, the CDR3 reads TGCAGTGCTCTAGGTTTGCGGGGTTTAGCTTACAATGAGCAGTTCTTC. The V gene is TRBV20-1, the J gene TRBJ2-1, with D perhaps matching TRBD2 (6 bases). CDR3 length equals 16 residues. Germline values: CDR1 DFQATT, CDR2 SNEGSKA (reference sequence). V was pared by 5 bases and J by 4 bases, with 21 bases between.

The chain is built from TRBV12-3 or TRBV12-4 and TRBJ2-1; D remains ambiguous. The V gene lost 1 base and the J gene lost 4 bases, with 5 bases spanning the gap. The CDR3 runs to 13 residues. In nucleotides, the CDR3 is TGTGCCAGCAGTTTAGGGAATTACAATGAGCAGTTCTTC. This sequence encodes CASSLGNYNEQFF.

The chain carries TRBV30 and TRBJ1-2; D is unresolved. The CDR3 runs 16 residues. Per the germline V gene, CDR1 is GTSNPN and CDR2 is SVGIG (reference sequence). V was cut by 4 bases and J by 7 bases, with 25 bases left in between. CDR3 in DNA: TGTGCCTGGAAACCCCGGGCCGGGCCGGGTTTAAGTGGCTACACCTTC. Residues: CAWKPRAGPGLSGYTF.

CDR3 nucleotides: TGTGCCAGCTCACCTTCTGTAGCACAGGGTGATGAGCAGTTCTTC. Translated: CASSPSVAQGDEQFF. This chain joins TRBV18 and TRBJ2-1; possibly TRBD1 for D (6 bases). The length of the CDR3 is 15 residues. V was clipped by 3 bases and J by 8 bases, with 17 bases between them. Germline V gene lookup returns CDR1 KGHSH and CDR2 LQKENI.

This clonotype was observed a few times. The CDR3 DNA sequence: TGTGCCAGCAGCTTAGGGTCGGGACAGGGGGTCTACGAGCAGTACTTC. It codes for CASSLGSGQGVYEQYF. The chain links TRBV7-2 to TRBJ2-5; TRBD1 aligns across 11 bases. The assigned J gene may be wrong: the sequence end matches TRBJ2-7 better. Germline CDR1 reads SGHTA; CDR2 reads FQGNSA. The CDR3 length is 16 residues.

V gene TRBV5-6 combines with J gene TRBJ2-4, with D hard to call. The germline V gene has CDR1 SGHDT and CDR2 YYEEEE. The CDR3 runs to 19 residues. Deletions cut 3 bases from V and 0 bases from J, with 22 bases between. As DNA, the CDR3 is TGTGCCAGCAGCTCCTATTTAAATACGGCACGACTAGCCAAAAACATTCAGTACTTC. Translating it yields CASSSYLNTARLAKNIQYF.

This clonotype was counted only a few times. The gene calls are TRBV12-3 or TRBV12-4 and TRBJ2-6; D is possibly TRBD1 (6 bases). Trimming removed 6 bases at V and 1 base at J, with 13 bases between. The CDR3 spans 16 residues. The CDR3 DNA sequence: TGTGCCAGCAGCCCCCTCGGGACATCTGGGGCCAACGTCCTGACTTTC. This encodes CASSPLGTSGANVLTF.

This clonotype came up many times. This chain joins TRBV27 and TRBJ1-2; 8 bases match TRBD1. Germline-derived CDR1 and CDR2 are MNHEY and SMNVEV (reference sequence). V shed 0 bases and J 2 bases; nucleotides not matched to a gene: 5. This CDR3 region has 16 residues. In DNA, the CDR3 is TGTGCCAGCAGTTTATCCCAGGACAGGGAAAACTATGGCTACACCTTC. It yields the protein CASSLSQDRENYGYTF.

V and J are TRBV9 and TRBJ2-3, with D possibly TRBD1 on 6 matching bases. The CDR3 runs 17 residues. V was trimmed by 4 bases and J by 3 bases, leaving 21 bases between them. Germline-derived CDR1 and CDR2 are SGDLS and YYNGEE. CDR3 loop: CASSPQTQGMRTDTQYF. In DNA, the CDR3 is TGTGCCAGCAGCCCTCAAACCCAGGGGATGAGGACAGATACGCAGTATTTT. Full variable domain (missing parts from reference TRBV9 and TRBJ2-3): DSGVTQTPKHLITATGQRVTLRCSPRSGDLSVYWYQQSLDQGLQFLIQYYNGEERAKGNILERFSAQQFPDLHSELNLSSLELGDSALYFCASSPQTQGMRTDTQYFGPGTRLTVL.

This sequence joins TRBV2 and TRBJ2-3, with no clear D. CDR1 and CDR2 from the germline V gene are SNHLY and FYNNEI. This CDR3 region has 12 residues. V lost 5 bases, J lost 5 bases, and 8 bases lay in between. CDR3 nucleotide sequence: TGTGCCAGCAGTAGCCAGGAAGATACGCAGTATTTT. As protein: CASSSQEDTQYF.